This T cell receptor beta chain appears in the sequencing data of a study of T cells in Graves' hyperthyroidism and ophthalmopathy. The study's findings and limits: Most thyroid-expanded clonotypes above 0.001 were also found in blood.

RNA transcripts were the template for amplifying TCR beta CDR3 regions. HTBI primers were used for first-round RT-PCR of the TCR CDR3. TCRdb analysed the multiplex PCR reads with MiXCR anew, one entry per CDR3 protein. The sample holds about 480,000 distinct CDR3 sequences; about 15% are singletons and the top ten take less than 20%. CDR3 length equals 19 residues. V gave up 4 bases and J gave up 2 bases, with 27 bases separating them. Germline V lookup: CDR1 SGHNT, CDR2 YENEEA. This clonotype was detected many times. Antigen specificity is unknown. Sequenced input: blood. The source is a woman between 18 and 29 years old with Graves' hyperthyroidism. This chain connects TRBV11-3 to TRBJ2-7; no definite D call. CDR3 nucleotide sequence: TGTGCCAGCAGCTCCTCCCCAATAGAGATTCCAGACTGGCCCTACGAGCAGTACGTC. This translates into CASSSSPIEIPDWPYEQYV.